The TCR beta chain described here comes from a study of blood T cell repertoires in COVID-19. The assay was immunoSEQ multiplex PCR, and TCRdb's table has in-frame clones only and misses some. This sample yields 360,000 or so clones, of which around nine tenths are seen a single time; 1.7% belongs to the top ten. CDR1 and CDR2 (germline): MDHEN, SYDVKM. V lost 3 bases, J lost 1 base, and 8 bases stayed unmatched. This CDR3 spans 16 amino acids. What was sequenced was PBMCs or T cells enriched from blood (not recorded which). The clonotype comes from a woman aged 25-40 years who had recovered from COVID-19. V is TRBV28 and J is TRBJ1-2; the match to TRBD1 covers 7 bases. The DNA for the CDR3 is TGTGCCAGCAGTTTTTTTGGGACAGACCATAACTATGGCTACACCTTC. The encoded protein is CASSFFGTDHNYGYTF.